These T cell receptor beta chains were read from a single sample in a study of CD8 T cells in Susac syndrome. TCRdb ran MiXCR on the immunoSEQ multiplex PCR reads and lists one entry per CDR3 protein. The top ten hold approximately 0.53% of the sample, which has roughly 44,000 distinct CDR3 sequences, 80% to 95% seen once. The sequencing input was CD8+ T cells from PBMCs. The receptors shown here come from a human donor in good health. CDR3s include the opening cysteine and the closing phenylalanine or tryptophan. A D gene is named only where the DNA matches it firmly. Size is omitted from some rows. Given values are once, few, many or a class for expanded clones.

V gene	J gene	D gene	clone size	CDR3 DNA	CDR3 protein
TRBV7-9	TRBJ2-7	TRBD1	.	TGTGCCAGCAGGCGACAGGGAACCCCATACGAGCAGTACTTC	CASRRQGTPYEQYF
TRBV4-1	TRBJ1-4	.	.	TGCGCCAGCAGCGTCCAAGCGGGCAGGGTCAACGAAAAACTGTTTTTT	CASSVQAGRVNEKLFF
TRBV9	TRBJ2-1	.	.	TGTGCCAGCAGCGTGGGCTACTACAATGAGCAGTTCTTC	CASSVGYYNEQFF
TRBV7-2	TRBJ2-1	.	.	TGTGCCAGCAGCTTCGCCAGGCTTACCTACAATGAGCAGTTCTTC	CASSFARLTYNEQFF
TRBV2	TRBJ2-7	.	.	TGTGCCAGCAGTTCACTAGGGTACGAGCAGTACTTC	CASSSLGYEQYF
TRBV28	TRBJ2-1	TRBD2	.	TGTGCCAGTTCCGGACTAGCTGCGAATGAGCAGTTCTTC	CASSGLAANEQFF
TRBV7-9	TRBJ2-7	TRBD2	.	TGTGCCAGCAGCCCGAGAGTTAGCGGGTTCTACGAGCAGTACTTC	CASSPRVSGFYEQYF
TRBV25-1	TRBJ1-2	TRBD1	.	TGTGCCAGCAGTGAGACAGGGGTTGGCTACACCTTC	CASSETGVGYTF
TRBV4-1	TRBJ2-3	TRBD2	once	TGCGCCAGCAGCCAACTACTAGCGGGAGAGCGAGATACGCAGTATTTT	CASSQLLAGERDTQYF
TRBV18	TRBJ2-1	TRBD2	.	TGTGCCAGCTCTCCAGGAGGGAACGGGAGGGGCTACAATGAGCAGTTCTTC	CASSPGGNGRGYNEQFF
TRBV24-1	TRBJ2-5	.	.	TGTGCCACCAGTGATTATCTCAAGGAGACCCAGTACTTC	CATSDYLKETQYF
TRBV19	TRBJ2-7	.	.	TGTGCCACTCAACTCGGGACACACGGCCCGAACGAGCAGTACTTC	CATQLGTHGPNEQYF
TRBV21-1	TRBJ1-5	.	.	TGTGCCAGCAGCAAATCGGAGACAGGCCCCAATCAGCCCCAGCATTTT	CASSKSETGPNQPQHF
TRBV29-1	TRBJ2-7	.	.	TGCAGCGTTGAGGGGATGAGGGACTCCTACGAGCAGTACTTC	CSVEGMRDSYEQYF